The rows below give T cell receptor beta chains drawn from one sample of a study of blood T cell repertoires in COVID-19. Using immunoSEQ multiplex PCR, the repertoire was profiled, and TCRdb retains in-frame clones only, with some absent. Among about 200,000 clones listed, 70% to 90% were seen once. The sequencing sample was made of PBMCs or T cells enriched from blood (not recorded which). Receptors originate from a woman aged 40 to 49 with acute COVID-19. CDR3s include the opening cysteine and the closing phenylalanine or tryptophan. A D gene is named only where the DNA matches it firmly. Clone size is given for some rows only: seen once, a few or many times, or a class if the clone is expanded.

CDR3 DNA,CDR3 protein,D gene,V gene,clone size,J gene
TGTGCCAGCAGTGAAGCGGACAGGGCTATAGGAAACACCATATATTTT,CASSEADRAIGNTIYF,TRBD1,TRBV6-1,-,TRBJ1-3
TGTGCCAGCAGTCTAGCGGGAGGGAACTACAATGAGCAGTTCTTC,CASSLAGGNYNEQFF,TRBD2,TRBV27,once,TRBJ2-1
TGTGCCTGGAGTCGGGACAGCTCCTATGGCTACACCTTC,CAWSRDSSYGYTF,TRBD1,TRBV30,few,TRBJ1-2
TGTGCCAGCCGATGGAGGGCCACAGATACGCAGTATTTT,CASRWRATDTQYF,-,TRBV12-3/TRBV12-4,-,TRBJ2-3
TGTGCCAGCAGTCCCGGGGGGGGCGGCTATGGCTACACCTTC,CASSPGGGGYGYTF,-,TRBV28,-,TRBJ1-2
TGCGCCAGCAGCTTGAAGGCGACAGGGTTGACGAACACTGAAGCTTTCTTT,CASSLKATGLTNTEAFF,TRBD1,TRBV5-1,-,TRBJ1-1
TGTGCCATCAGTGACACAGGGGAGTATGATCAGCCCCAGCATTTT,CAISDTGEYDQPQHF,TRBD1,TRBV10-3,-,TRBJ1-5
TGTGCCAGTACCTCAGCCGGGAAAACAGATACGCAGTATTTT,CASTSAGKTDTQYF,-,TRBV19,-,TRBJ2-3
TGTGCCAGCAGTGGGCCGAAAAGGCCCCAGCATTTT,CASSGPKRPQHF,-,TRBV28,-,TRBJ1-5
TGTGCCATCAGTGAGCGGGGAACGGACGAGCAGTTCTTC,CAISERGTDEQFF,-,TRBV10-3,-,TRBJ2-1
TGTGCCAGCAGTGGCTCCGACAGCCTTAGGGGCTATGGCTACACCTTC,CASSGSDSLRGYGYTF,-,TRBV28,many,TRBJ1-2
TGTGCCAGCAGCCGCGGACTAGCTATGAGCACAGATACGCAGTATTTT,CASSRGLAMSTDTQYF,TRBD2,TRBV11-3,-,TRBJ2-3
TGTGCCAGTAGTATAGTCGCCGACAGGGGGATCAATCAGCCCCAGCATTTT,CASSIVADRGINQPQHF,TRBD1,TRBV19,-,TRBJ1-5
TGTGCCAGCAGCTTAGGCCAGGTCTCCTATAATTCACCCCTCCACTTT,CASSLGQVSYNSPLHF,-,TRBV7-2,-,TRBJ1-6
TGTGCCAGCAGCTCGGGTGTCTCTGGAAACACCATATATTTT,CASSSGVSGNTIYF,-,TRBV7-9,-,TRBJ1-3
TGTGCCAGCAAACGACTAGCGGGAGAGGGGGAGACCCAGTACTTC,CASKRLAGEGETQYF,TRBD2,TRBV2,-,TRBJ2-5
TGTGCCAGCAGCACCGGGACACCTGAACTAAATGGCTACACCTTC,CASSTGTPELNGYTF,-,TRBV21-1,few,TRBJ1-2
TGTGCCAGCAGTTTGACGGTGGGCGATGGCTACACCTTC,CASSLTVGDGYTF,-,TRBV28,-,TRBJ1-2
TGTGCCAGCAGCCCCGTGCAGGGGGCCTACCTCAACTCCTATAATTCACCCCTCCACTTT,CASSPVQGAYLNSYNSPLHF,TRBD1,TRBV28,-,TRBJ1-6
TGTGCCAGCAGTAAGAAGGAGACCAATCAGCCCCAGCATTTT,CASSKKETNQPQHF,-,TRBV2,once,TRBJ1-5
TGCGCCAGCAGCGAACAGGGTGTAGGAAGGAGGAATACGCAGTATTTT,CASSEQGVGRRNTQYF,-,TRBV5-1,few,TRBJ2-3
TGTGCCAGCAGATCTGACAGGGTAGAAACTGAAGCTTTCTTT,CASRSDRVETEAFF,TRBD1,TRBV7-9,-,TRBJ1-1
TGTGCCAGCAGTGATCCCGGTATTGTCGGCTACACCTTC,CASSDPGIVGYTF,-,TRBV25-1,-,TRBJ1-2
TGTGCCACCAGTGATCGGACTAGCGGGTCCTCGGGTACGCAGTATTTT,CATSDRTSGSSGTQYF,TRBD2,TRBV24-1,-,TRBJ2-3
TGTGCCAGCAGTTTATACGGGGTAAGGGATCAGCCCCAGCATTTT,CASSLYGVRDQPQHF,-,TRBV28,-,TRBJ1-5
TGTGCCAGCAGCAAAGACAAGAACACTGAAGCTTTCTTT,CASSKDKNTEAFF,-,TRBV21-1,few,TRBJ1-1
TGTGCCAGCAGGGGGTCCCGGGGAAACAATCAGCCCCAGCATTTT,CASRGSRGNNQPQHF,-,TRBV6-5,-,TRBJ1-5
TGTGCCAGCCGAGACTCCTTCAACAATGAGCAGTTCTTC,CASRDSFNNEQFF,-,TRBV25-1,few,TRBJ2-1
TGCGCCAGCAGAGTTCGGGTCGGAGATAATTCACCCCTCCACTTT,CASRVRVGDNSPLHF,-,TRBV5-1,-,TRBJ1-6
TGTGCCACCCGAACTTTCGGAGGACAGGGGGCCTATGGCTACACCTTC,CATRTFGGQGAYGYTF,TRBD1,TRBV28,-,TRBJ1-2
TGTGCCAGCAGCCCCCCGCGCGGGAGTAGCGGGGAGCTGTTTTTT,CASSPPRGSSGELFF,TRBD2,TRBV3-1/TRBV3-2,-,TRBJ2-2
TGTGCCAGCAGCTTAGCCCAAGCGGGAGCCACAGATACGCAGTATTTT,CASSLAQAGATDTQYF,TRBD2,TRBV7-6,-,TRBJ2-3
TGTGCCAGTACCCTATCACAGGGGGCCAATACTGAAGCTTTCTTT,CASTLSQGANTEAFF,TRBD1,TRBV19,-,TRBJ1-1
TGTGCCAGCAGCTTTCTCGGAGAGACCCAGTACTTC,CASSFLGETQYF,-,TRBV7-9,once,TRBJ2-5
TGTGCCACTTACCGGGAAGGCGGCTACACCTTC,CATYREGGYTF,-,TRBV19,-,TRBJ1-2
TGTGCCAGCAGCCCTTCCCAGGGGCAAGAATATAATTCACCCCTCCACTTT,CASSPSQGQEYNSPLHF,-,TRBV3-1/TRBV3-2,once,TRBJ1-6
TGTGCCAGTAGCCTTGAGGGGGCCTGGCAGCCCCAGCATTTT,CASSLEGAWQPQHF,TRBD1,TRBV19,-,TRBJ1-5
TGCGCCAGCAGCCAAGATCTGAACAGTAACTATGGCTACACCTTC,CASSQDLNSNYGYTF,-,TRBV4-1,few,TRBJ1-2
TGTGCCAGCAGCCGCGCCGGGACTAGCGGTAGAGAGCAGTACTTC,CASSRAGTSGREQYF,TRBD2,TRBV5-4,-,TRBJ2-7
TGCAGCGGGTCGAGGACAGGGGTGACTGAAGCTTTCTTT,CSGSRTGVTEAFF,TRBD1,TRBV29-1,-,TRBJ1-1
TGTGCCAGCAGTGGGCAGACGATCTCCTACGAGCAGTACTTC,CASSGQTISYEQYF,-,TRBV28,-,TRBJ2-7
TGTGCCAGCAGCTCCGGACTAGCTCCCTACAATGAGCAGTTCTTC,CASSSGLAPYNEQFF,TRBD2,TRBV11-3,-,TRBJ2-1
TGTGCCACCAGTACCCCCGGGACTAGCTTGAATGAGCAGTTCTTC,CATSTPGTSLNEQFF,TRBD2,TRBV24-1,-,TRBJ2-1
TGTGCCAGCAGCCAAGACCGCCAGCGGGAGGGTAGGTATGAGCAGTTCTTC,CASSQDRQREGRYEQFF,TRBD2,TRBV4-2,-,TRBJ2-1
TGTGCCAGTAGTGGGCAGGGGGCCGGTCGGGAGCAGTTCTTC,CASSGQGAGREQFF,TRBD1,TRBV19,-,TRBJ2-1
TGTGCCACCACACCCCACCGGGACAGTCCAGTTGAAGCTTTCTTT,CATTPHRDSPVEAFF,TRBD1,TRBV2,-,TRBJ1-1
TGTGCCAGCAGTACCGGGACTAGCGGGTACGAGCAGTACTTC,CASSTGTSGYEQYF,TRBD2,TRBV7-9,-,TRBJ2-7
TGCGCCAGCAGCTCGGAGGGGACTTCGCGGACTGAAGCTTTCTTT,CASSSEGTSRTEAFF,-,TRBV5-1,-,TRBJ1-1
TGTGCCTGCGGCGCCTTACGTTATGGCTACACCTTC,CACGALRYGYTF,-,TRBV28,once,TRBJ1-2
TGTGCCACCAGGGGAACACAGGAAGGGAACACTGAAGCTTTCTTT,CATRGTQEGNTEAFF,-,TRBV24-1,-,TRBJ1-1
TGTGCCAGCAGCCAAGGACAGGACACCGGGGAGCTGTTTTTT,CASSQGQDTGELFF,-,TRBV4-2,few,TRBJ2-2
TGTGCCAGCGCCTCCCGACAATCTGGAAACACCATATATTTT,CASASRQSGNTIYF,-,TRBV28,-,TRBJ1-3
TGCAGCGTCGCGCCACCAGATACGCAGTATTTT,CSVAPPDTQYF,-,TRBV29-1,once,TRBJ2-3